This passage covers 18 T cell receptor beta chains from one sample sequenced in a study of patients and donors after allogeneic stem cell transplantation. TCRdb independently ran MiXCR on the RT-PCR reads; one entry per CDR3 protein. Among over 400,000 distinct CDR3 sequences listed, 15% to 20% were seen once. The sequenced sample consisted of blood, either unsorted or a sorted T cell fraction (not recorded which). These receptors were collected from a human donor who was either an allogeneic HSCT recipient or a stem cell or donor lymphocyte infusion donor (not recorded which). It is not recorded whose cells these are; they may come from a transplant donor.

This rearrangement joins TRBV20-1 to TRBJ2-7, with D maybe TRBD2 (6 bases). This CDR3 is built from 14 residues. Germline CDR1 is DFQATT and CDR2 is SNEGSKA (reference sequence). V was clipped by 5 bases and J by 2 bases, with 16 bases between them. The CDR3 bases are TGCAGTGCTGGGGGACTCCAAACACCCTACGAGCAGTACTTC. This translates into CSAGGLQTPYEQYF.

This clonotype was counted only a few times. The genes are TRBV9 and TRBJ1-6, with D possibly being TRBD1 (6 bases). CDR1 SGDLS and CDR2 YYNGEE come from the germline V gene. V was pared by 4 bases and J by 7 bases, with 15 bases between. This CDR3 is 15 amino acids long. The CDR3 reads CASSPLQGGNSPLHF. CDR3 nucleotide sequence: TGTGCCAGCAGCCCCCTACAGGGCGGCAATTCACCCCTCCACTTT.

This clonotype came up a few times. V usage is TRBV6-5 and J usage is TRBJ1-2; 9 bases align to TRBD1. Germline V gene lookup returns CDR1 MNHEY and CDR2 SVGAGI. There are 12 residues in the CDR3. J lost 10 bases, V lost 5 bases, and 5 bases had no gene match. The CDR3 is CASSGTGNVYTF. CDR3 coding DNA: TGTGCCAGCAGTGGGACAGGGAATGTCTACACCTTC.

This clonotype has a handful of counts. The genes are TRBV18 and TRBJ2-7, with 9 bases that match TRBD2. The CDR3 extends over 14 amino acids. CDR1 is KGHSH and CDR2 is LQKENI in the germline V gene. With 5 bases clipped from V and 7 bases from J, the junction kept 9 bases outside the gene matches. The chain's CDR3 is CASSSDSGGREQYF. For the CDR3, the DNA is TGTGCCAGCTCATCGGACAGCGGGGGGCGTGAGCAGTACTTC.

In this sample, this clonotype turned up a few times. The chain couples TRBV4-1 to TRBJ2-7; D is unclear. From germline, CDR1 is MGHRA and CDR2 YSYEKL. V lost 0 bases and J 7 bases, leaving 16 bases between the germline ends. The CDR3 has 15 amino acids. The CDR3 bases are TGCGCCAGCAGCCAAGATCAGAGACCCCAAGGAGAGCAGTACTTC. Translation gives CASSQDQRPQGEQYF.

V usage is TRBV12-3 or TRBV12-4 and J usage is TRBJ2-4; 7 nucleotides agree with TRBD1. V shed 5 bases, J shed 8 bases, and the junction held 6 bases outside the gene matches. The CDR3 covers 13 residues. CDR3 in amino acids: CASSRQGRDIQYF. The CDR3 DNA reads as TGTGCCAGCAGTAGACAGGGTAGAGACATTCAGTACTTC.

This clonotype turned up a few times. V usage is TRBV12-3 or TRBV12-4 and J usage is TRBJ2-1; 11 positions match TRBD2. This CDR3 is 14 amino acids long. The V and J ends lost 3 bases and 7 bases, in that order; junction bases with no gene match: 2. CDR3 loop: CASSFSSGGNEQFF. CDR3 bases: TGTGCCAGCAGTTTCTCTAGCGGGGGGAATGAGCAGTTCTTC.

This clonotype was detected only a few times. The V call is TRBV25-1, the J call TRBJ2-7; D is ambiguous. The CDR3 covers 14 residues. Germline lookup yields CDR1 MGHDK and CDR2 SYGVNS. V was cut by 5 bases and J by 3 bases, with 14 bases left in between. This CDR3 is CASSNPGPLYEQYF. For the CDR3, the DNA is TGTGCCAGCAGTAACCCCGGCCCCCTCTACGAGCAGTACTTC.

This clonotype is a singleton in its sample. The J gene is TRBJ1-2, the V gene TRBV2, with no clear D. This CDR3 spans 12 amino acids. V lost 3 bases to trimming and J lost 4 bases, with 6 bases between them. The germline gives CDR1 SNHLY, CDR2 FYNNEI. CDR3 coding DNA: TGTGCCAGCAGTGACAATTCCTATGGCTACACCTTC. As protein: CASSDNSYGYTF.

The chain joins TRBV4-1 to TRBJ1-5, with 7 bases aligning to TRBD1. The germline V gene has CDR1 MGHRA and CDR2 YSYEKL. CDR3 length equals 15 residues. The ends lost 3 bases at V and 3 bases at J; junction bases unmatched: 5. The CDR3 bases are TGCGCCAGCAGCCAGCTGACAGGGCCCAATCAGCCCCAGCATTTT. This sequence encodes CASSQLTGPNQPQHF.

This chain joins TRBV5-1 and TRBJ2-2; 8 positions match TRBD1. With 5 bases clipped from V and 1 base from J, the junction kept 4 bases outside the gene matches. The CDR3 consists of 15 residues. Germline assignment: CDR1 SGHRS and CDR2 YFSETQ. In nucleotides, the CDR3 is TGCGCCAGCAGACCGGGACAGGAGAACACCGGGGAGCTGTTTTTT. Translation: CASRPGQENTGELFF.

The chain has TRBV6-1 and TRBJ1-2; tentative D call: TRBD1 (5 bases). V lost 6 bases, J lost 3 bases, and 17 bases lay in between. The CDR3 runs to 15 residues. Germline CDR1 is MNHNS and CDR2 is SASEGT. The CDR3 loop is CASRPGPTVYYGYTF. DNA for the CDR3: TGTGCCAGCAGACCGGGACCGACCGTTTACTATGGCTACACCTTC.

This chain joins TRBV20-1 and TRBJ2-7, with TRBD2 matching over 12 bases. Trimming cost V 1 base and J 8 bases; bases outside gene matches: 6. This CDR3 has 14 amino acids. Germline CDR1 and CDR2: DFQATT and SNEGSKA (reference sequence). In DNA, the CDR3 is TGCAGTGCTAGAGTTCTAGCGGGGGGGTACAAGCAGTACTTC. Its protein product is CSARVLAGGYKQYF.

The chain has TRBV3-1 and TRBJ2-1; D gene unclear. With 2 bases removed from V and 4 bases from J, the gap between germline ends came to 9 bases. The CDR3 covers 14 residues. Germline V gives CDR1 LGHDT, CDR2 YNNKEL (reference sequence). In DNA, the CDR3 is TGTGCCAGCAGCCAACGCTCGGCGTACAATGAGCAGTTCTTC. Residues: CASSQRSAYNEQFF.

This clonotype was picked up many times. The rearrangement links TRBV24-1 to TRBJ1-1; D unclear. Germline-derived CDR1 and CDR2 are KGHDR and SFDVKD. The CDR3 is 15 amino acids. Deletions cut 1 base from V and 0 bases from J, with 8 bases between. The CDR3 protein is CATSDLGTVNTEAFF. In nucleotides, the CDR3 is TGTGCCACCAGTGATTTAGGTACAGTGAACACTGAAGCTTTCTTT.

This clonotype was detected ten times or more. The chain carries TRBV7-9 and TRBJ2-5; TRBD1 is a possible D gene (6 bases). V lost 3 bases and J 4 bases, leaving 9 bases between the germline ends. Germline values: CDR1 SEHNR, CDR2 FQNEAQ (reference sequence). The CDR3 length is 13 residues. The CDR3 bases are TGTGCCAGCAGCTTCCAGGGGAGAGAGACCCAGTACTTC. Translated: CASSFQGRETQYF.

This clonotype has a handful of counts. This sequence joins TRBV2 and TRBJ1-5; 8 positions match TRBD1. CDR3 size: 15 residues. Germline assignment: CDR1 SNHLY and CDR2 FYNNEI. Trimming took 6 bases from V and 6 from J; bases not matched to a gene: 10. CDR3: CASRGGARGRQPQHF. The CDR3 DNA reads TGTGCCAGCAGAGGAGGGGCCAGGGGGCGTCAGCCCCAGCATTTT. Together with reference TRBV2 and TRBJ1-5, the CDR3 gives the full variable domain: EPEVTQTPSHQVTQMGQEVILRCVPISNHLYFYWYRQILGQKVEFLVSFYNNEISEKSEIFDDQFSVERPDGSNFTLKIRSTKLEDSAMYFCASRGGARGRQPQHFGDGTRLSIL.

This clonotype was counted only a few times. The chain employs TRBV27 and TRBJ2-7; 7 bases align to TRBD1. CDR1 MNHEY and CDR2 SMNVEV come from the germline V gene (reference sequence). This CDR3 spans 14 amino acids. Trimming removed 6 bases from V and 4 bases from J; junction bases left unmatched: 9. The CDR3 reads CASRLGQLSYEQYF. CDR3 DNA sequence: TGTGCCAGCAGGCTGGGACAGCTTTCTTACGAGCAGTACTTC.